This T cell receptor (beta chain) was obtained from a study of cytomegalovirus exposure and HLA in healthy donors. Study context: Unique TCR beta sequences numbering approximately 120 million came from about 180 million T cells in an earlier analysis.

Both 60 Vbeta primers and 13 Jbeta primers went into the PCR. Produced via immunoSEQ multiplex PCR; TCRdb's table is partial and in-frame only. The sample holds about 140,000 clones, approximately 80% seen once. Notes on this clone: Its antigen is still unknown.

The V end was cut by 1 base, the J end by 1 base, with 5 bases between. This CDR3 is 13 amino acids long. Germline CDR1 reads SGHRS; CDR2 reads YFSETQ. Study outcomes and limitations: It was 150 or so TCR beta chains that were listed as cytomegalovirus-associated. Per published reports, the classifier diagnosed cytomegalovirus status with high specificity and sensitivity.

Sequenced material: PBMCs. The sequence derives from a woman between 40 and 55 years old in good health and CMV-seronegative. The J gene is TRBJ1-2, the V gene TRBV5-1; D is ambiguous. The CDR3 DNA is TGCGCCAGCAGCTTGCAGGATAACTATGGCTACACCTTC. Translation: CASSLQDNYGYTF.